Below are 31 T cell receptor beta chains sequenced from a single sample in a study of response to subunit inactivated influenza vaccine. TCRdb analysed the RT-PCR reads with MiXCR anew, one entry per CDR3 protein. In the table there are some 500,000 distinct CDR3 sequences, roughly 13% of which are singletons. Sample: PBMCs from blood, taken roughly 46 days after vaccination. The receptor source for this set is a man aged 50-59 years who received an inactivated influenza vaccine.

The chain employs TRBV7-9 and TRBJ2-3; perhaps TRBD1 as D (6 bases). This CDR3 comprises 14 residues. V gave up 6 bases and J gave up 5 bases, with 15 bases separating them. Germline CDR1 is SEHNR and CDR2 is FQNEAQ (reference sequence). In DNA form, the CDR3 reads TGTGCCAGCAGATCCGGGACAATCGAAGATACGCAGTATTTT. Its protein is CASRSGTIEDTQYF.

In this sample, this clonotype turned up a few times. V and J are TRBV6-6 and TRBJ1-1; possibly TRBD1 for D (5 bases). This CDR3 has 13 amino acids. The germline V gene has CDR1 MNHNY and CDR2 SVGAGI (reference sequence). Trimming shortened V by 10 bases and J by 1 base, and 13 bases separated the two germline ends. In nucleotides, the CDR3 is TGTGCCACAAGACGGGACCCGAACACTGAAGCTTTCTTT. Its protein is CATRRDPNTEAFF.

The sample holds many counts of this clonotype. The rearrangement uses TRBV28 and TRBJ2-7, with 13 bases lining up with TRBD2. The V and J ends lost 4 bases and 8 bases, in that order; junction bases with no gene match: 20. Germline V gives CDR1 MDHEN, CDR2 SYDVKM. This CDR3 contains 19 residues. The CDR3 DNA follows: TGTGCCAGCAGTTCTCGACTAGCGGGGGGCGCCCCGCGACGAGGAAAGCAGTACTTC. Translated: CASSSRLAGGAPRRGKQYF.

The rearrangement uses TRBV4-1 and TRBJ2-2; TRBD1 might be the D (8 bases). Germline V lookup: CDR1 MGHRA, CDR2 YSYEKL. V was clipped by 1 base and J by 3 bases, with 12 bases between them. The CDR3 is made up of 16 amino acids. CDR3 DNA sequence: TGCGCCAGCAGCCAAGCACAGGGGGGGTACACCGGGGAGCTGTTTTTT. Amino acid sequence: CASSQAQGGYTGELFF.

This clonotype was counted a few times. The chain recombines TRBV5-1 with TRBJ2-7; D might be TRBD1 or TRBD2, each matching 5 bases. The CDR3 has 14 residues. The V and J ends lost 0 bases and 6 bases respectively, with 13 bases between them. Germline V lookup: CDR1 SGHRS, CDR2 YFSETQ. This CDR3 reads CASSLAGTEGEQYF. The CDR3 nucleotides are TGCGCCAGCAGCTTGGCCGGGACCGAGGGCGAGCAGTACTTC.

This clonotype was counted a few times. The rearrangement joins TRBV15 to TRBJ2-5; D is possibly TRBD1 or TRBD2 (5 bases each). The germline V and J ends were trimmed by 0 bases and 9 bases, with 11 bases remaining between them. CDR1 and CDR2 (germline): LNHNV, YYDKDF (reference sequence). The CDR3 has 13 residues. The CDR3 nucleotides read TGTGCCACCAGCAGAGATGAGGGGAGTGCCCAGTACTTC. It codes for CATSRDEGSAQYF.

A few counts support this clonotype. The rearrangement uses TRBV20-1 and TRBJ2-2; 10 bases fit TRBD2. Germline CDR1 and CDR2: DFQATT and SNEGSKA (reference sequence). J gave up 13 bases and V 1 base, and 15 bases lay outside the gene matches. This CDR3 has 16 amino acids. This CDR3 reads CSARGSKASGRKGLFF. The DNA of the CDR3 is TGCAGTGCTAGAGGGTCCAAGGCTAGCGGGAGAAAAGGGCTGTTTTTT.

This clonotype was observed at least ten times. The J gene is TRBJ2-7, the V gene TRBV4-1, with 12 positions matching TRBD1. Germline V gives CDR1 MGHRA, CDR2 YSYEKL. Trimming removed 6 bases from V and 2 bases from J; junction bases left unmatched: 5. This CDR3 has 15 residues. DNA for the CDR3: TGCGCCAGCAGTCGGGACAGGGGGCTGACCTACGAGCAGTACTTC. Amino acid sequence: CASSRDRGLTYEQYF.

This clonotype has only a few counts. This rearrangement joins TRBV5-1 to TRBJ2-7; TRBD1 might be the D (5 bases). The CDR3 spans 14 residues. Germline V CDR1 and CDR2: SGHRS, YFSETQ. V dropped 4 bases and J dropped 4 bases, with 15 bases sitting between them. The CDR3 spells CASSPLDGAYEQYF. CDR3 DNA sequence: TGCGCCAGCAGCCCCTTGGATGGGGCTTACGAGCAGTACTTC. The variable domain in full, completed from reference TRBV5-1 and TRBJ2-7, reads KAGVTQTPRYLIKTRGQQVTLSCSPISGHRSVSWYQQTPGQGLQFLFEYFSETQRNKGNFPGRFSGRQFSNSRSEMNVSTLELGDSALYLCASSPLDGAYEQYFGPGTRLTVT.

V is TRBV30 and J is TRBJ1-5, with D possibly TRBD1 on 6 matching bases. Deletions cut 2 bases from V and 0 bases from J, with 8 bases between. The CDR3 has 14 residues. Germline V gene sequence: CDR1 GTSNPN, CDR2 SVGIG (reference sequence). The CDR3, as DNA: TGTGCCTGGAGTACAGGGACTAGCAATCAGCCCCAGCATTTT. Amino acid sequence: CAWSTGTSNQPQHF.

In this sample, this clonotype turned up a few times. The rearrangement uses TRBV5-1 and TRBJ2-5; 7 bases match TRBD2. The germline V gene has CDR1 SGHRS and CDR2 YFSETQ. The length of the CDR3 is 15 residues. V lost 1 base and J lost 5; bases outside the gene matches: 8. The chain's CDR3 is CASSLTSLAAETQYF. Written as DNA, the CDR3 is TGCGCCAGCAGCTTGACCTCCCTAGCGGCGGAGACCCAGTACTTC. The complete variable domain, with remaining parts taken from reference TRBV5-1 and TRBJ2-5, reads KAGVTQTPRYLIKTRGQQVTLSCSPISGHRSVSWYQQTPGQGLQFLFEYFSETQRNKGNFPGRFSGRQFSNSRSEMNVSTLELGDSALYLCASSLTSLAAETQYFGPGTRLLVL.

This clonotype has only a few counts. This chain joins TRBV6-1 and TRBJ2-7, with 8 bases identical to TRBD1. This CDR3 is built from 14 residues. Unmatched junction bases numbered 6, after V lost 6 bases and J lost 2 bases. Germline assignment: CDR1 MNHNS and CDR2 SASEGT. CDR3 residues: CASSGQGVTYEQYF. The CDR3, as DNA: TGTGCCAGCAGCGGACAGGGTGTCACCTACGAGCAGTACTTC.

The chain carries TRBV5-1 and TRBJ2-7, with a possible D match to TRBD1 (5 bases). The V and J ends lost 4 bases and 2 bases respectively, with 13 bases between them. Looked up from germline, CDR1 is SGHRS and CDR2 is YFSETQ. The CDR3 has 14 residues. The CDR3 bases are TGCGCCAGCAGCCCCGGGTCAGGGACCTACGAGCAGTACTTC. Amino acids: CASSPGSGTYEQYF.

This clonotype has more than one count but fewer than ten. This chain uses TRBV29-1 with TRBJ2-5; no definite D call. V lost 3 bases and J lost 5, with 4 bases in between. This CDR3 comprises 10 residues. The germline CDR1 and CDR2 sequences are SQVTM and ANQGSEA. The CDR3 loop reads CSVEYETQYF. The CDR3 DNA is TGCAGCGTTGAGTACGAGACCCAGTACTTC.

This clonotype was observed a handful of times. The genes are TRBV11-2 and TRBJ2-7; D could derive from TRBD1 or TRBD2 (5 bases each). Per the germline V gene, CDR1 is SGHAT and CDR2 is FQNNGV. This CDR3 contains 17 residues. V was clipped by 5 bases and J by 3 bases, with 23 bases between them. Written as DNA, the CDR3 is TGTGCCAGCAGCCCCACCCCGGGCCAGGGAGAGTTCTACGAGCAGTACTTC. Residues: CASSPTPGQGEFYEQYF.

This clonotype appeared a few times. The chain employs TRBV5-1 and TRBJ1-6; 10 nucleotides match TRBD1. Germline trimming cut 0 bases from V and 10 bases from J; bases unmatched to any gene: 7. Germline CDR1 SGHRS, CDR2 YFSETQ. The CDR3 is 16 amino acids. CDR3 DNA sequence: TGCGCCAGCAGCTTGGCCACCGGGACAGGGGCCTCACCCCTCCACTTT. It specifies CASSLATGTGASPLHF.

This clonotype was detected only a few times. The chain carries TRBV11-2 and TRBJ2-5; a possible D gene is TRBD1 (6 bases). Trimming took off 2 bases at V and 4 bases at J, with 11 bases between the two ends. Germline CDR1 is SGHAT and CDR2 is FQNNGV. The CDR3 length is 14 residues. The CDR3 protein is CASSLYRVGETQYF. The DNA for the CDR3 is TGTGCCAGCAGCTTATACAGGGTAGGAGAGACCCAGTACTTC.

This clonotype was seen more than once but under ten times. The genes are TRBV11-2 and TRBJ2-1; D perhaps matches TRBD1 (5 bases). Deletions cut 7 bases from V and 5 bases from J, with 6 bases between. This CDR3 region has 11 residues. CDR1 is SGHAT and CDR2 is FQNNGV in the germline V gene. The DNA for the CDR3 is TGTGCCAGCACAGGGAACAATGAGCAGTTCTTC. It specifies CASTGNNEQFF.

This clonotype was counted at least ten times. This rearrangement joins TRBV3-1 to TRBJ2-3; D ambiguous. Germline CDR1 reads LGHDT; CDR2 reads YNNKEL (reference sequence). The CDR3 is 12 amino acids. V was shortened by 0 bases and J by 3 bases, with 1 base between the two germline ends. CDR3 residues: CASSQDTDTQYF. CDR3 DNA: TGTGCCAGCAGCCAAGATACAGATACGCAGTATTTT.

The rearrangement joins TRBV2 to TRBJ2-6; unclear D gene. Germline loops: CDR1 SNHLY, CDR2 FYNNEI. V was pared by 10 bases and J by 0 bases, with 13 bases between. The CDR3 covers 15 residues. Here the CDR3 DNA reads TGTGCCAACCGGGCAGAGCACTCTGGGGCCAACGTCCTGACTTTC. Amino acids: CANRAEHSGANVLTF.

The chain is built from TRBV5-1 and TRBJ1-1; 10 nucleotides agree with TRBD1. Losses at the gene ends were 5 bases for V and 7 bases for J; bases not matched to a gene: 11. This CDR3 contains 15 residues. Germline lookup yields CDR1 SGHRS and CDR2 YFSETQ. In nucleotides, the CDR3 is TGCGCCAGCAGTTCACTTGGGACAGGGGATGATGAAGCTTTCTTT. This gives the protein CASSSLGTGDDEAFF.

The V call is TRBV20-1, the J call TRBJ2-3; 7 positions match TRBD1. The CDR3 is 15 amino acids. Germline V gene sequence: CDR1 DFQATT, CDR2 SNEGSKA (reference sequence). Losses at the gene ends were 5 bases for V and 6 bases for J; bases not matched to a gene: 14. The CDR3 DNA follows: TGCAGTGCTTACCGAATGACAGGGAGATATGATACGCAGTATTTT. Its translation is CSAYRMTGRYDTQYF.

There are a few counts of this clonotype. The rearrangement joins TRBV11-2 to TRBJ2-3, with 8 bases lining up with TRBD1. V dropped 2 bases and J dropped 2; count of bases not matched to a gene: 12. CDR1 and CDR2 (germline): SGHAT, FQNNGV. This CDR3 contains 18 residues. In DNA, the CDR3 is TGTGCCAGCAGCTTAAGGGTAGGGTGGCAGGGGGCCACAGATACGCAGTATTTT. Protein: CASSLRVGWQGATDTQYF.

The chain employs TRBV12-3 or TRBV12-4 and TRBJ1-6; D may be TRBD1 (5 bases). This CDR3 region has 12 residues. The V and J ends lost 8 bases and 11 bases respectively, with 13 bases between them. CDR3 in amino acids: CASWGQGPPLHF. In DNA form, the CDR3 reads TGTGCCAGCTGGGGCCAAGGGCCACCCCTCCACTTT.

The V call is TRBV5-6, the J call TRBJ2-3; a weak D match, TRBD1 (5 bases). The V and J ends lost 8 bases and 2 bases respectively, with 12 bases between them. CDR3 size: 13 residues. From germline, CDR1 is SGHDT and CDR2 YYEEEE. CDR3 in DNA: TGTGCCAGGGGCTTGGGGCTCACAGATACGCAGTATTTT. It translates to CARGLGLTDTQYF.

The table lists this clonotype with a few counts. V is TRBV6-2 or TRBV6-3 and J is TRBJ1-5; tentative D call: TRBD1 (5 bases). The CDR3 runs 14 residues. Germline V gene lookup returns CDR1 MNHEY and CDR2 SVGEGT. V was cut by 6 bases and J by 6 bases, with 15 bases left in between. The CDR3 reads CASRQDPSFQPQHF. CDR3 DNA: TGTGCCAGCAGACAGGATCCTAGTTTTCAGCCCCAGCATTTT.

This clonotype has a handful of counts. The chain employs TRBV20-1 and TRBJ2-1, with TRBD2 identical over 8 bases. The CDR3 extends over 14 amino acids. With 4 bases clipped from V and 7 bases from J, the junction kept 9 bases outside the gene matches. Germline V gene sequence: CDR1 DFQATT, CDR2 SNEGSKA (reference sequence). Here the CDR3 DNA reads TGCAGTGCTACCGGGATAGCGGGGTCAAATGAGCAGTTCTTC. It specifies CSATGIAGSNEQFF.

This clonotype was recorded at least ten times. The chain recombines TRBV11-1 with TRBJ2-1; D unresolved. The CDR3 totals 13 residues. The ends were cut back, 1 base at V and 7 bases at J, with 8 bases in the middle. CDR1 is SGHAT and CDR2 is FQDESV in the germline V gene (reference sequence). The chain's CDR3 is CASSLVTRNEQFF. The CDR3 region has the DNA TGTGCCAGCAGCTTAGTGACGCGGAATGAGCAGTTCTTC.

The J gene is TRBJ2-1, the V gene TRBV9, with a possible D match to TRBD2 (5 bases). The CDR3 sequence is 13 residues long. V was trimmed by 0 bases and J by 5 bases, leaving 6 bases between them. Germline values: CDR1 SGDLS, CDR2 YYNGEE. This CDR3 reads CASSVGRHNEQFF. In DNA, the CDR3 is TGTGCCAGCAGCGTAGGGAGGCACAATGAGCAGTTCTTC.

This clonotype was counted only a few times. The rearrangement links TRBV10-3 to TRBJ2-3, with D tentatively TRBD2 (6 bases). V lost 5 bases and J 2 bases, leaving 14 bases between the germline ends. The CDR3 sequence is 15 residues long. Looked up from germline, CDR1 is ENHRY and CDR2 is SYGVKD. The CDR3 nucleotides read TGTGCCATCAGTCTTACCCGGGAGACCACAGATACGCAGTATTTT. Protein: CAISLTRETTDTQYF.

This chain links TRBV11-2 with TRBJ2-7, with 7 bases lining up with TRBD2. The V and J ends lost 3 bases and 6 bases, in that order; junction bases with no gene match: 8. In germline, CDR1 is SGHAT, CDR2 FQNNGV. CDR3 size: 14 residues. This CDR3 reads CASSFGTSAGEQYF. As DNA, the CDR3 is TGTGCCAGCAGCTTTGGAACTAGCGCTGGCGAGCAGTACTTC.